The rows below give T cell receptor beta chains drawn from one sample of a study of cytomegalovirus exposure and HLA in healthy donors. Only in-frame clones appear in the TCRdb table, and some are missing; sequencing was by immunoSEQ multiplex PCR. This table has around 200,000 clones, around 80% appearing once. The material sequenced was PBMCs. The receptor set was obtained from a woman aged 60-70 years in good health and CMV-seropositive. Each CDR3 is given with its conserved first and last residue. The order of the fields is D gene, V gene, clone size, J gene, CDR3 DNA, CDR3 protein. A D gene is named only where the DNA matches it firmly. Clone size, where shown, is once, few, many, or a class for clones that have expanded.

D: TRBD2
V: TRBV18
size: once
J: TRBJ2-7
DNA: TGTGCCAGCTCCCCGGGCGGGGGACTGACCTACGAGCAGTACTTC
CDR3: CASSPGGGLTYEQYF

D: TRBD1
V: TRBV6-1
size: -
J: TRBJ1-2
DNA: TGTGCCAGCATCCCTACAGGGGGCGCCGGCTATGGCTACACCTTC
CDR3: CASIPTGGAGYGYTF

D: -
V: TRBV14
size: -
J: TRBJ1-2
DNA: TGTGCCAGCAGCCTCTCCTACAGGGATTCTGGCTACACCTTC
CDR3: CASSLSYRDSGYTF

D: -
V: TRBV19
size: -
J: TRBJ2-3
DNA: TGTGCCAGTAGTACTAACACAGATACGCAGTATTTT
CDR3: CASSTNTDTQYF

D: -
V: TRBV7-9
size: -
J: TRBJ1-1
DNA: TGTGCCAGCAGCTTACAAAGCACGAATCCTGAAGCTTTCTTT
CDR3: CASSLQSTNPEAFF

D: TRBD2
V: TRBV6-1
size: -
J: TRBJ2-5
DNA: TGTGCCAGCATATTAGCGGGCCGGGAGACCCAGTACTTC
CDR3: CASILAGRETQYF

D: TRBD2
V: TRBV11-2
size: -
J: TRBJ2-1
DNA: TGTGCCAGCACCCGATGGGGGACTAGCGGGGGGGGACAGCAGTTCTTC
CDR3: CASTRWGTSGGGQQFF

D: -
V: TRBV6-5
size: -
J: TRBJ2-7
DNA: TGTGCCACCGTCTCCCCGGGGGTCTACGAGCAGTACTTC
CDR3: CATVSPGVYEQYF

D: TRBD1
V: TRBV6-1
size: few
J: TRBJ2-1
DNA: TGTGCCAGCAGGTGGACAGGGAACGGTGAGCAGTTCTTC
CDR3: CASRWTGNGEQFF

D: TRBD2
V: TRBV11-2
size: -
J: TRBJ2-5
DNA: TGTGCCAGCAGCTTAGTACCGGGGGGGCCGTGGCAAGAGACCCAGTACTTC
CDR3: CASSLVPGGPWQETQYF

D: TRBD1
V: TRBV15
size: -
J: TRBJ1-5
DNA: TGTGCCACCAGCAGACACGACAGGGGTTACAATCAGCCCCAGCATTTT
CDR3: CATSRHDRGYNQPQHF

D: -
V: TRBV6-1
size: -
J: TRBJ2-6
DNA: TGTGCCAGCAGTGTATTTTCCGGGGCCAACGTCCTGACTTTC
CDR3: CASSVFSGANVLTF

D: -
V: TRBV5-1
size: -
J: TRBJ2-5
DNA: TGCGCCAGCAGCGCCAACAAAGAGACCCAGTACTTC
CDR3: CASSANKETQYF

D: -
V: TRBV2
size: few
J: TRBJ2-3
DNA: TGTGCCAGCAGGGTGCGTTTATTCACAGATACGCAGTATTTT
CDR3: CASRVRLFTDTQYF

D: -
V: TRBV4-3
size: -
J: TRBJ1-2
DNA: TGCGCCAGCAGCCAAGATGCGGGGCTATATGGCTACACCTTC
CDR3: CASSQDAGLYGYTF

D: TRBD2
V: TRBV19
size: -
J: TRBJ2-7
DNA: TGTGCCAGTAGTGGGGTTGGCGCGGGAGGATTGAACGAGCAGTACTTC
CDR3: CASSGVGAGGLNEQYF

D: TRBD2
V: TRBV6-5
size: -
J: TRBJ2-3
DNA: TGTGCCAGCAGTTACTCGACTAGCATTAGCACAGATACGCAGTATTTT
CDR3: CASSYSTSISTDTQYF

D: -
V: TRBV27
size: -
J: TRBJ1-2
DNA: TGTGCCAGCAGTCCCAGGGTGGGCGGCTACACCTTC
CDR3: CASSPRVGGYTF

D: -
V: TRBV5-1
size: few
J: TRBJ1-1
DNA: TGCGCCAGCACTAAGGACAGACTGAACACTGAAGCTTTCTTT
CDR3: CASTKDRLNTEAFF

D: -
V: TRBV5-1
size: -
J: TRBJ1-2
DNA: TGCGCCACCCGACAGCATTCTAACTATGGCTACACCTTC
CDR3: CATRQHSNYGYTF

D: TRBD1
V: TRBV28
size: once
J: TRBJ2-7
DNA: TGTGCCAGCAGTCCCGGACAGGCTTCCTACGAGCAGTACTTC
CDR3: CASSPGQASYEQYF

D: -
V: TRBV2
size: -
J: TRBJ2-7
DNA: TGTGCCAGCGTAGCGGACCTCTCCTCCTACGAGCAGTACTTC
CDR3: CASVADLSSYEQYF

D: -
V: TRBV7-9
size: -
J: TRBJ2-2
DNA: TGTGCCAGCAGCTTAGGGGGCCAGGCCACCGGGGAGCTGTTTTTT
CDR3: CASSLGGQATGELFF

D: -
V: TRBV7-9
size: -
J: TRBJ1-5
DNA: TGTTCCAGCAGCTTAGGGCAGAACAATCAGCCCCAGCATTTT
CDR3: CSSSLGQNNQPQHF

D: TRBD1
V: TRBV9
size: -
J: TRBJ1-5
DNA: TGTGCCAGCAGCGCGACAGGGGGCAATCAGCCCCAGCATTTT
CDR3: CASSATGGNQPQHF

D: TRBD2
V: TRBV5-1
size: few
J: TRBJ2-1
DNA: TGCGCCAGCAGCTTGGTATCCATAGGACTAGCGGTACCTCGAGATGAGCAGTTCTTC
CDR3: CASSLVSIGLAVPRDEQFF

D: -
V: TRBV19
size: -
J: TRBJ2-4
DNA: TGTGCCAGTAGAGCTATAGGTATGGGAGCAAGGTACTTC
CDR3: CASRAIGMGARYF

D: TRBD2
V: TRBV5-1
size: -
J: TRBJ2-1
DNA: TGCGCCAGCAGCTTGGCCGGGACTAGCATATATGAGCAGTTCTTC
CDR3: CASSLAGTSIYEQFF

D: TRBD1
V: TRBV5-1
size: few
J: TRBJ1-2
DNA: TGCGCCAGCAGCTTGTCGGACAGGGGGCACGGCTACACCTTC
CDR3: CASSLSDRGHGYTF

D: -
V: TRBV5-1
size: -
J: TRBJ2-7
DNA: TGCGCCAGCAGCTTGGAGTACGAGCAGTACTTC
CDR3: CASSLEYEQYF

D: TRBD2
V: TRBV5-1
size: -
J: TRBJ2-2
DNA: TGCGCCAGCTGTGGGACTACGAACACCGGGGAGCTGTTTTTT
CDR3: CASCGTTNTGELFF

D: TRBD2
V: TRBV9
size: -
J: TRBJ2-5
DNA: TGTGCCACCGGGGGCGGGGGGTTAGGCGAGACCCAGTACTTC
CDR3: CATGGGGLGETQYF

D: -
V: TRBV6-5
size: -
J: TRBJ1-4
DNA: TGTGCCAGCAGTTACTCGATACGGGTTGAAAAACTGTTTTTT
CDR3: CASSYSIRVEKLFF

D: TRBD1
V: TRBV5-1
size: once
J: TRBJ2-7
DNA: TGCGCCAGCAGCCGGGGTGACAGGGAAGGCTCCTACGAGCAGTACTTC
CDR3: CASSRGDREGSYEQYF

D: TRBD1
V: TRBV19
size: once
J: TRBJ1-2
DNA: TGTGCCAGTAGTGCAACAGGGGTTGCTGGCTACACCTTC
CDR3: CASSATGVAGYTF

D: -
V: TRBV6-1
size: -
J: TRBJ2-7
DNA: TGTGCCAGCAGTGGCTGGACTGGGGGCATCATCGAGCAGTACTTC
CDR3: CASSGWTGGIIEQYF